This T cell receptor (beta chain) derives from a study of post-analysis software for immune sequencing data. V dropped 2 bases and J dropped 5 bases, with 13 bases sitting between them. Germline assignment: CDR1 SGHVS and CDR2 FNYEAQ. CDR3 size: 15 residues. This clonotype was counted between two and nine times. Its specificity is not known. Study conclusions and caveats: There were five or six TRBV segments more frequent in patients than controls, and TRBV5-6, TRBV5-1 and TRBV20-1 were among them.

The TCR beta cDNA libraries contained unique molecular identifiers. TCRdb called the PCR reads again in MiXCR, with one record for every CDR3 protein. The table has about 180,000 distinct CDR3 sequences, approximately 30% seen once; the top ten hold about 1.6%. This sequence originates from a girl aged 5-17 years with multiple sclerosis. Input material: blood. V and J are TRBV7-6 and TRBJ2-4; possibly TRBD1 or TRBD2 for D (5 bases each). Written as DNA, the CDR3 is TGTGCCAGCAGCTTAAAGCCACGGGGACAAAACATTCAGTACTTC. As protein: CASSLKPRGQNIQYF.